Listed below are T cell receptor beta chains from one sample, sequenced in a study of blood T cell repertoires in COVID-19. TCRdb's copy holds only in-frame clones and misses some; the assay was immunoSEQ multiplex PCR. The profile shows about 200,000 clones, more than 70% of them singletons. Sequencing was carried out using PBMCs or T cells enriched from blood (not recorded which). These receptors all stem from a woman aged 40 to 50 with acute COVID-19. The CDR3 runs from the conserved cysteine through the conserved F or W. A D gene is named only where the DNA matches it firmly. The size of a clone is reported for some rows only, either as once, few or many, or as a class for expanded clones.

v_gene	j_gene	d_gene	abundance	CDR3aa	CDR3nt
TRBV4-1	TRBJ2-7	.	once	CASSPDGDYEQYF	TGCGCCAGCAGCCCGGACGGGGACTACGAGCAGTACTTC
TRBV6-2/TRBV6-3	TRBJ1-2	TRBD1	.	CASSKGAQNYGYTF	TGTGCCAGCAGTAAGGGGGCGCAGAACTATGGCTACACCTTC
TRBV7-2	TRBJ2-2	.	.	CASSLVRGTGELFF	TGTGCCAGCAGCTTAGTTCGCGGGACCGGGGAGCTGTTTTTT
TRBV2	TRBJ1-2	TRBD1	.	CASSDPGQAGYTF	TGTGCCAGCAGTGACCCCGGACAGGCCGGCTACACCTTC
TRBV19	TRBJ2-5	.	.	CASSPVTRRSETQYF	TGTGCCAGTAGCCCCGTGACTAGGCGGTCAGAGACCCAGTACTTC
TRBV19	TRBJ1-6	.	.	CASSTQDIGNSPLHF	TGTGCCAGTAGTACCCAAGACATCGGCAATTCACCCCTCCACTTT
TRBV7-2	TRBJ1-2	.	.	CASSLDTGEVYGYTF	TGTGCCAGCAGCTTAGATACGGGGGAAGTCTATGGCTACACCTTC
TRBV2	TRBJ1-2	.	.	CASRSFYGYTF	TGTGCCAGCAGGTCCTTCTATGGCTACACCTTC
TRBV9	TRBJ2-6	.	.	CASSPHLSGANVLTF	TGTGCCAGCAGCCCCCATCTATCTGGGGCCAACGTCCTGACTTTC
TRBV19	TRBJ2-7	.	many	CASSIEPGPSYEQYF	TGTGCCAGTAGTATAGAGCCAGGGCCCTCCTACGAGCAGTACTTC
TRBV5-1	TRBJ1-6	TRBD1	.	CASSTGGYNSPLHF	TGCGCCAGCAGTACAGGGGGCTATAATTCACCCCTCCACTTT
TRBV28	TRBJ1-5	.	.	CASSSPEGLLSNQPQHF	TGTGCCAGCAGCTCTCCCGAGGGTCTCCTTTCTAATCAGCCCCAGCATTTT
TRBV19	TRBJ1-5	.	.	CASMVWRTGNQPQHF	TGTGCCAGTATGGTGTGGCGGACTGGGAATCAGCCCCAGCATTTT
TRBV7-9	TRBJ2-3	TRBD2	once	CASSRLAGDTDTQYF	TGTGCCAGCAGCCGACTAGCGGGAGATACAGATACGCAGTATTTT
TRBV5-1	TRBJ1-2	TRBD1	once	CASSLGPLQGNYGYTF	TGCGCCAGCAGCTTGGGTCCGTTACAGGGGAACTATGGCTACACCTTC
TRBV7-9	TRBJ1-2	.	.	CASSFNNLNYGYTF	TGTGCCAGCAGCTTTAACAACCTTAACTATGGCTACACCTTC
TRBV5-1	TRBJ2-1	TRBD2	once	CASSTIAGGSHNEQFF	TGCGCCAGCAGCACAATAGCGGGAGGGAGCCACAATGAGCAGTTCTTC
TRBV3-1/TRBV3-2	TRBJ2-1	.	.	CASSQLPHVNEQFF	TGTGCCAGCAGCCAACTTCCACACGTCAATGAGCAGTTCTTC
TRBV6-5	TRBJ1-1	TRBD1	.	CASGDRGLVNTEAFF	TGTGCCAGCGGCGACAGGGGGCTCGTGAACACTGAAGCTTTCTTT
TRBV5-1	TRBJ2-1	.	.	CASSLPQRDEQFF	TGCGCCAGCAGCTTGCCCCAGAGGGATGAGCAGTTCTTC
TRBV6-5	TRBJ2-2	TRBD2	.	CGCQAGKMNTGELFF	TGTGGTTGTCAAGCGGGAAAAATGAACACCGGGGAGCTGTTTTTT
TRBV7-9	TRBJ1-1	TRBD1	.	CASSLAQGVEAFF	TGTGCCAGCAGCTTAGCGCAGGGGGTTGAAGCTTTCTTT
TRBV28	TRBJ1-2	TRBD1	.	CASWGQGVLNGYTF	TGTGCCAGTTGGGGACAGGGGGTTTTGAACGGCTACACCTTC
TRBV28	TRBJ1-1	.	.	CASPPSGEGRRTEAFF	TGTGCCAGCCCGCCTTCGGGGGAGGGTCGGCGCACTGAAGCTTTCTTT
TRBV29-1	TRBJ1-2	TRBD1	few	CSVEDGTVSGYTF	TGCAGCGTTGAAGACGGGACAGTTAGTGGCTACACCTTC
TRBV5-4	TRBJ2-7	.	.	CASSSRDEQYF	TGTGCCAGCAGCTCTCGCGACGAGCAGTACTTC
TRBV7-2	TRBJ2-1	.	once	CASSLAPGRGYEQFF	TGTGCCAGCAGCTTAGCCCCGGGTCGGGGGTATGAGCAGTTCTTC
TRBV5-4	TRBJ2-7	TRBD1	few	CASSDLDRGKSHEQYF	TGTGCCAGCAGCGATTTAGACAGGGGAAAGTCCCACGAGCAGTACTTC
TRBV30	TRBJ1-1	TRBD1	.	CAWSLGQGALLSTEAFF	TGTGCCTGGAGTTTGGGACAGGGGGCTTTGCTGAGCACTGAAGCTTTCTTT
TRBV18	TRBJ1-2	TRBD1	.	CASSTVGTGGKSGYTF	TGTGCCAGCTCTACAGTCGGGACAGGGGGCAAGTCGGGCTACACCTTC
TRBV27	TRBJ2-1	TRBD2	.	CASSNPGGRYNEQFF	TGTGCCAGCAGTAACCCGGGGGGGCGGTACAATGAGCAGTTCTTC
TRBV2	TRBJ2-2	TRBD1	.	CASRQQGPDTGELFF	TGTGCCAGCCGCCAACAGGGGCCTGACACCGGGGAGCTGTTTTTT
TRBV9	TRBJ2-3	TRBD1	.	CASSVAGGISTDTQYF	TGTGCCAGCAGCGTAGCAGGGGGAATAAGCACAGATACGCAGTATTTT
TRBV19	TRBJ2-7	.	few	CATSGKGGSAYEQYF	TGTGCCACCTCAGGGAAAGGGGGATCTGCCTACGAGCAGTACTTC
TRBV24-1	TRBJ1-6	.	.	CATSDLKGLRDSPLHF	TGTGCCACCAGTGATTTAAAGGGGCTTAGGGATTCACCCCTCCACTTT
TRBV7-9	TRBJ1-6	TRBD1	once	CASSQGTGVAGNSPLHF	TGTGCCAGCAGCCAAGGGACAGGGGTGGCCGGTAATTCACCCCTCCACTTT
TRBV5-1	TRBJ2-3	TRBD2	once	CASSLETSGYTDTQYF	TGCGCCAGCAGCTTGGAAACTAGCGGGTACACAGATACGCAGTATTTT
TRBV6-5	TRBJ2-2	.	.	CASIKTGNTGELFF	TGTGCCAGCATTAAGACAGGGAACACCGGGGAGCTGTTTTTT
TRBV14	TRBJ2-2	.	.	CASSQDPRAGELFF	TGTGCCAGCAGCCAAGATCCCAGGGCCGGGGAGCTGTTTTTT
TRBV5-6	TRBJ2-7	.	.	CASSLYQFYEQYF	TGTGCCAGCAGCTTGTATCAGTTCTACGAGCAGTACTTC
TRBV28	TRBJ2-6	.	.	CATAGSGANVLTF	TGTGCCACCGCCGGTTCAGGGGCCAACGTCCTGACTTTC
TRBV28	TRBJ2-1	TRBD2	.	CASSLWTSGLSSYNEQFF	TGTGCCAGCAGTTTATGGACTAGCGGGTTAAGCTCCTACAATGAGCAGTTCTTC
TRBV10-3	TRBJ2-7	TRBD1	.	CAIGESGQGKGEQYF	TGTGCCATCGGTGAGTCGGGACAGGGGAAGGGCGAGCAGTACTTC
TRBV5-8	TRBJ1-1	.	.	CASSLLRGTNTEAFF	TGTGCCAGCAGCTTGTTAAGGGGAACTAACACTGAAGCTTTCTTT
TRBV7-2	TRBJ2-7	TRBD2	.	CASSLVGLAGNAAGEQYF	TGTGCCAGCAGCTTAGTTGGGCTAGCGGGTAACGCGGCGGGCGAGCAGTACTTC
TRBV2	TRBJ2-5	TRBD1	many	CASGTGFLETQYF	TGTGCCAGTGGGACAGGCTTTTTGGAGACCCAGTACTTC
TRBV9	TRBJ2-1	TRBD2	.	CASSVLLGLAGDNEQFF	TGTGCCAGCAGCGTTCTATTGGGACTAGCGGGGGACAATGAGCAGTTCTTC
TRBV7-8	TRBJ1-1	TRBD1	.	CASSFRLQGLNTEAFF	TGTGCCAGCAGCTTCCGATTACAGGGGCTCAACACTGAAGCTTTCTTT
TRBV28	TRBJ1-1	.	.	CASKRTDRRNTEAFF	TGTGCCAGCAAACGGACAGACAGGCGGAACACTGAAGCTTTCTTT
TRBV5-1	TRBJ2-7	.	.	CASSLDLPGDYEQYF	TGCGCCAGCAGCTTGGATCTTCCAGGGGACTACGAGCAGTACTTC
TRBV3-1/TRBV3-2	TRBJ2-1	TRBD2	.	CASSRTSGNNEQFF	TGTGCCAGCTCCCGGACTAGCGGAAACAATGAGCAGTTCTTC
TRBV2	TRBJ1-5	.	.	CASTVDSNQPQHF	TGTGCCAGCACCGTAGATAGCAATCAGCCCCAGCATTTT